One and the same sample provided the 3 T cell receptor beta chains below, sequenced in a study of breast tumors, draining lymph nodes, adjacent tissues. TCRdb fed the multiplex PCR reads into MiXCR, producing one record per CDR3 protein. This sample has about 130,000 distinct CDR3 sequences, with 21% found just once. Breast cancer patients provided tissue from their axillary draining lymph nodes. The sequencing sample was made of axillary lymph node tissue. The receptors shown here come from a female donor with breast cancer. Some clones in this sample may be carry-over from other donors' samples.

This clonotype was picked up many times. V is TRBV7-9 and J is TRBJ2-7; 8 positions match TRBD1. With 4 bases clipped from V and 3 bases from J, the junction kept 11 bases outside the gene matches. Per the germline V gene, CDR1 is SEHNR and CDR2 is FQNEAQ (reference sequence). CDR3 length: 16 amino acids. In DNA form, the CDR3 reads TGTGCCAGCAGCTCAGATCTTACCGGGACAGGCTACGAGCAGTACTTC. It specifies CASSSDLTGTGYEQYF.

This chain uses TRBV28 with TRBJ2-3, with D hard to call. The germline V gene has CDR1 MDHEN and CDR2 SYDVKM. The CDR3 length is 16 residues. V was cut by 3 bases and J by 5 bases, with 18 bases left in between. The CDR3 nucleotides are TGTGCCAGCAGTTTTTTTGGGGATAATTCTGAAGATACGCAGTATTTT. It codes for CASSFFGDNSEDTQYF. Based on the CDR3 plus reference TRBV28 and TRBJ2-3, the full variable domain is DVKVTQSSRYLVKRTGEKVFLECVQDMDHENMFWYRQDPGLGLRLIYFSYDVKMKEKGDIPEGYSVSREKKERFSLILESASTNQTSMYLCASSFFGDNSEDTQYFGPGTRLTVL.

This clonotype came up many times. The chain joins TRBV6-4 to TRBJ2-3; D might be TRBD1 or TRBD2, each matching 5 bases. V was trimmed by 0 bases and J by 1 base, leaving 23 bases between them. The CDR3 loop spans 20 amino acids. The V gene's germline CDR1 is MRHNA and CDR2 SNTAGT. Here the CDR3 DNA reads TGTGCCAGCAGTGACTCTCCCCGGCGTAATGAGGGGAGAGGCACAGATACGCAGTATTTT. Translated: CASSDSPRRNEGRGTDTQYF.